This T cell receptor (beta chain) was retrieved from a study of cytomegalovirus exposure and HLA in healthy donors. Study-wide results and caveats: The study designated some 180 TCR beta chains cytomegalovirus-associated.

Produced via immunoSEQ multiplex PCR; TCRdb's table is partial and in-frame only. Of 150,000 to 200,000 clones in the sample, roughly 89% were seen once. Worth noting for this clone: The antigen is unknown.

Sample: PBMCs. This clonotype was obtained from a woman aged 18-29 years in good health and CMV-seropositive.

CDR3 amino acids: CASSPQLAGVHEQFF. CDR3 DNA sequence: TGTGCCAGCAGTCCCCAACTAGCGGGAGTTCATGAGCAGTTCTTC. The rearrangement uses TRBV4-2 and TRBJ2-1; 11 bases map to TRBD2. This CDR3 is built from 15 residues. Germline CDR1 and CDR2: LGHNA and YNFKEQ. The trim removed 6 bases at V and 8 bases at J, leaving 9 bases unmatched.